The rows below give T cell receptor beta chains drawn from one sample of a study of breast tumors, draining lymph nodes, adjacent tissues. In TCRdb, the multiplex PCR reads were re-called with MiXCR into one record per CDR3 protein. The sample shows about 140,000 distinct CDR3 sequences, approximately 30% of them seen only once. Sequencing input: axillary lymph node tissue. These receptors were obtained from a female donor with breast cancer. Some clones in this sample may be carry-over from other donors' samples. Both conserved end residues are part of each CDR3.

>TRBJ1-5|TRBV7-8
CASSLASGHNQPQHF
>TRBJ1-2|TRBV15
CATSRGARGGNGYTF
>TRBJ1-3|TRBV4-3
CASSPGQNSGNTIYF
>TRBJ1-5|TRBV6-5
CASSPGTGAFGQPQHF
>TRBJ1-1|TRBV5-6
CASSSQNPVQRAFF
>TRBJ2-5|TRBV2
CASGDTLSNQPQYF
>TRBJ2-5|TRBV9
CASSRGQGETQYF
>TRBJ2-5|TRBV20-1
CSARDPIPETQYF
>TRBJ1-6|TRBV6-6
CASSSPGTVNSPLHF
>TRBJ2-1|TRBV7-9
CASSFQTGTPEQFF
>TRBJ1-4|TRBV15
CATSRTGVDEKLFF
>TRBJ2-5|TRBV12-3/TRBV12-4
CASSFPDRGGETQYF
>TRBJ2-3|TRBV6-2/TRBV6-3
CASSYTQPETDSTDTQYF
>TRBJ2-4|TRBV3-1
CASSPPDPRDGIQYF
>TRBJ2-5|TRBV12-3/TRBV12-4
CASSFSGDRVWETQYF
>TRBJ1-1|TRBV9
CASSVRAATEAFF
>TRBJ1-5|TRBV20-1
CSARRGPGGGQPQHF
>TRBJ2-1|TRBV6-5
CASSGLVYHEQFF
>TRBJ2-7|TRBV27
CASSFRVSLPSYEQYF
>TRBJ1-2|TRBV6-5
CASTSRDRANGYTF
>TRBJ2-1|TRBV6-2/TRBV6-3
CASSYVAGGPLVEQFF
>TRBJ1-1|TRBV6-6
CASSYSGGWNTEAFF
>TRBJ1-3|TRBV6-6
CASSPWGVGNTIYF
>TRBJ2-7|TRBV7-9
CASSFETGGEQYF
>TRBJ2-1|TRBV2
CASSESGGYGEQFF
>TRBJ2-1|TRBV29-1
CSVSGSGTGDNEQFF
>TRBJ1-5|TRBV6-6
CASRGQGVDQPQHF
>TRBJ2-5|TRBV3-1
CASSQGGTPPETQYF
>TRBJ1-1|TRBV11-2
CASSPLRGGRNEAFF
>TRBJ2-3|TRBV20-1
CSAQPFLATDTQYF
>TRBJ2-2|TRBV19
CASNRYAELFF
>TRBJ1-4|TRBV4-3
CASSQEGDRRSSEKLFF
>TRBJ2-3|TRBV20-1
CSAHPGLAGAVATDTQYF
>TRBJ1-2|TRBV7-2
CASSPPGDRGFFYYGYTF
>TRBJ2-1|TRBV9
CASSVVAGGRNEQFF
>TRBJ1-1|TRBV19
CASSIDEFGMNTEAFF
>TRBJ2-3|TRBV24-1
CATSAADTQYF
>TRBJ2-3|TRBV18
CASSPLVSTDTQYF
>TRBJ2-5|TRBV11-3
CASSSGSETQYF
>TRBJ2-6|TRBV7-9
CASSVIKGTGANVLTF
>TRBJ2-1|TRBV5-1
CASSASGQGYNEQFF
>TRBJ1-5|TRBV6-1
CATTNNGQGKDQPQHF
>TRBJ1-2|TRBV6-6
CASSPSGEGGYTF
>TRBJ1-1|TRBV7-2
CASSPLDREAFF
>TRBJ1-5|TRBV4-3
CASSQDQGQPQHF
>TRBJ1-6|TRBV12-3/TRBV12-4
CASSQGRRSSVF
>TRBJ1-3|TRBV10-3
CAIIPQRSGNTIYF
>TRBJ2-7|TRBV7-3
CASSPGTGVTGEQYF
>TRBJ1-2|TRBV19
CASSAGTGPRGYTF
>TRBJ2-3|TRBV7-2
CASSPGVLGGYQTHTQYF
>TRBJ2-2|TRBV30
CAWYHGGSANTGELFF
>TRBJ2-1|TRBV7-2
CASSLQAGGSYNEQFF
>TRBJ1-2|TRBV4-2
CASSIYLCSVEGRGAITNYGYTF
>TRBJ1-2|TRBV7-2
CASSTSGPYGYTF
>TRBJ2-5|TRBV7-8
CASSSGQGMETQYF
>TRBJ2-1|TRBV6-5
CASSHSETGFYNEQFF
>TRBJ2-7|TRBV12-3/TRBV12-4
CASSFTGAQEYF
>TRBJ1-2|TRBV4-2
CASSQEAGLNYGYTF
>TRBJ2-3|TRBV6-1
CASSEVSFPRADTQYF